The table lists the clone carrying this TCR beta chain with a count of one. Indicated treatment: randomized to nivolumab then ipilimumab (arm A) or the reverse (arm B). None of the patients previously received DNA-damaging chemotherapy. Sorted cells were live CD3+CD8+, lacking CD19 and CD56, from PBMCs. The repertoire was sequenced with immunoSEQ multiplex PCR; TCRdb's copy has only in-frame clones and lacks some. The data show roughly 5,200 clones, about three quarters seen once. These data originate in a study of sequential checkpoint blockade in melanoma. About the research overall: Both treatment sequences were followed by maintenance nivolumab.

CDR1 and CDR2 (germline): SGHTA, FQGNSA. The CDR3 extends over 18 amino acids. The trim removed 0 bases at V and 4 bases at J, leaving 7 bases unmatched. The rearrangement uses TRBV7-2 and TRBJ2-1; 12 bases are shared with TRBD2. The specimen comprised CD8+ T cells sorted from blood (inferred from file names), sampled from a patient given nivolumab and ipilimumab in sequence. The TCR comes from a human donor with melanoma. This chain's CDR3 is CASSLAWTSGNIYNEQFF. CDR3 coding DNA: TGTGCCAGCAGCTTAGCCTGGACTAGCGGGAACATATACAATGAGCAGTTCTTC.